This TCR beta chain was retrieved from a study of radiotherapy plus CTLA-4 blockade in lung cancer. In the study overall: Objective responses were observed in more than 15% of patients, and disease control was achieved by 30% to 35%.

Study outcomes and limitations: Radiotherapy was combined with ipilimumab, and tumor-derived TCR clones then expanded in blood. Response, reportedly, was best predicted by interferon-beta along with early blood T cell clone dynamics.

Focal radiation was given together with CTLA-4 blockade (ipilimumab) to patients with chemo-refractory metastatic non-small-cell lung cancer. Comment on this clone: Its antigen is currently unknown.

The table came from immunoSEQ multiplex PCR; TCRdb's copy has only in-frame clones and leaves some out. Here the sample spans 130,000 or so clones, 90% being singletons. Sequences were derived from peripheral blood, sampled from a patient treated with radiotherapy plus ipilimumab. The source of this sequence is a human donor with non-small cell lung cancer that progressed on radiotherapy plus ipilimumab.

CDR3 region: CASSLAFMNTEAFF. CDR3 sequence (DNA): TGTGCCAGCAGCTTAGCGTTTATGAACACTGAAGCTTTCTTT. The chain links TRBV7-2 to TRBJ1-1; D is unresolved. V shed 0 bases and J shed 0 bases, with 5 bases lying between them. Germline loops: CDR1 SGHTA, CDR2 FQGNSA. The CDR3 length is 14 residues.